Listed below are T cell receptor beta chains from one sample, sequenced in a study of blood T cell repertoires in COVID-19. Sequenced by immunoSEQ multiplex PCR; TCRdb stores in-frame clones only, minus some. The sample includes under 300,000 clones, roughly nine tenths of them seen just once. The sequencing sample was made of peripheral blood. Source of these receptors: a woman aged 40 to 50 who had recovered from COVID-19. Both conserved end residues are part of each CDR3. Clone sizes are given selectively: once, few, many, or a class where the clone is expanded.

v_call	clone_size	cdr3_aa
TRBV19	.	CASSMGTVPSSEQFF
TRBV4-1	.	CASSQEGEETQYF
TRBV5-4	.	CASSLAGGDYNEQFF
TRBV5-5	.	CASSTDRSGYEQYF
TRBV5-1	.	CASSLGGGETQYF
TRBV3-1/TRBV3-2	.	CASAGTSGTYEQYF
TRBV3-1/TRBV3-2	once	CASSPKLAGGSKSSYNEQFF
TRBV6-1	.	CASSEYFTARDYGYTF
TRBV3-1/TRBV3-2	.	CASSHPWGTSASNEQFF
TRBV6-5	.	CASAQDLSSYNEQFF
TRBV5-1	.	CASSPTGDSGNTIYF
TRBV15	.	CATSRDERETEAFF
TRBV7-2	.	CASSFGPGNYGYTF
TRBV7-3	.	CASSLGTEYNEQFF
TRBV6-5	.	CASSPGGTDNEQFF
TRBV4-1	.	CASSQDSGQVYFSYEQYF
TRBV27	.	CASSPGTGLYQETQYF
TRBV2	.	CASSESPGYGYTF
TRBV14	once	CASSPQGSGELFF
TRBV24-1	.	CATSDRSRDYNEQFF
TRBV28	once	CASSPDSFPTNEKLFF
TRBV12-5	.	CASGFLGAGTGELFF
TRBV7-3	once	CASSAAAGGPYEQYF
TRBV4-1	once	CASSLRQGAADTQYF
TRBV9	.	CASGPGTSTGELFF
TRBV30	.	CAWSAMGPMGPNQPQHF
TRBV13	.	CASSLVLGGASNEQFF
TRBV19	many	CASSKGQFYEQYF
TRBV5-1	.	CASSPPGLAEDEQFF